This T cell receptor beta chain comes out of a study of response to subunit inactivated influenza vaccine listed by TCRdb under 2018. The study in broad terms: Deep quantitative profiling of the T cell receptor repertoire was used in the study to follow responses to a trivalent subunit inactivated influenza vaccine. Paper-wide results and their limitations: The authors suggested that each seasonal influenza vaccination may recruit only a limited number of new T cells.

A remark on this clonotype: Its antigen has not been determined. No base-level quality is on record; no much larger clone is a single base apart.

A distance of 9 bases separates the germline ends of V and J, which lose 2 bases and 5 bases respectively. The CDR3, cysteine through phenylalanine, is 13 amino acids long. Only CDR3 DNA is held: 39 bases, read in frame from base 1. From a lookup of the germline V gene, CDR1 and CDR2 are MNHEY and SVGEGT. The protocol used for the library was RT-PCR. Sequencing took place on an Illumina HiSeq 2500. TCRdb cleaned the public reads at Q25 with fastp, built clones with MiXCR and kept in-frame beta chains. Records with the same CDR3 protein are collapsed into one entry carrying the most frequent genes and DNA. The sample contains about 650,000 distinct CDR3 sequences, less than 20% of them found a single time. The ten largest clonotypes hold more than 9% of the sample.

This TCR derives from a man between 50 and 59 years old who received an inactivated influenza vaccine. Donor details come from another sample of the same person, matched by shared clones. The chain is encoded by TRBV6-2 or TRBV6-3 joined to TRBJ2-5, with the D gene too uncertain to name. The sample was PBMCs from blood, taken 11 to 12 days after vaccination. The CDR3 region: CASSYPLRETQYF. The nucleotide sequence reads TGTGCCAGCAGTTACCCTCTTCGGGAGACCCAGTACTTC.